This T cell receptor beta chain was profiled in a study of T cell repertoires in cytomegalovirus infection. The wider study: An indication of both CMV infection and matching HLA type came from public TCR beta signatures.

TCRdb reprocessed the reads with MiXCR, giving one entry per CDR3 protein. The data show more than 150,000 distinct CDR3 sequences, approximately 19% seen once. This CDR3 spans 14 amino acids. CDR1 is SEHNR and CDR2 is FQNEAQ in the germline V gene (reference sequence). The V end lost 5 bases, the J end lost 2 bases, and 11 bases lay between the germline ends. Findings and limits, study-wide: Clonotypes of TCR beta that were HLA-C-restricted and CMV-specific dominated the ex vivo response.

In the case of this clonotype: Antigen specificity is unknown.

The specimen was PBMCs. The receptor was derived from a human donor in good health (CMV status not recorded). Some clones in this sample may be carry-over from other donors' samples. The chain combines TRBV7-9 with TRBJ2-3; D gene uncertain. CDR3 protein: CASSLRIDTDTQYF. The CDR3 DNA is TGTGCCAGCAGCCTCCGGATTGACACAGATACGCAGTATTTT. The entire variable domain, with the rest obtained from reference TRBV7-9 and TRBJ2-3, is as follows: DTGVSQNPRHKITKRGQNVTFRCDPISEHNRLYWYRQTLGQGPEFLTYFQNEAQLEKSRLLSDRFSAERPKGSFSTLEIQRTEQGDSAMYLCASSLRIDTDTQYFGPGTRLTVL.